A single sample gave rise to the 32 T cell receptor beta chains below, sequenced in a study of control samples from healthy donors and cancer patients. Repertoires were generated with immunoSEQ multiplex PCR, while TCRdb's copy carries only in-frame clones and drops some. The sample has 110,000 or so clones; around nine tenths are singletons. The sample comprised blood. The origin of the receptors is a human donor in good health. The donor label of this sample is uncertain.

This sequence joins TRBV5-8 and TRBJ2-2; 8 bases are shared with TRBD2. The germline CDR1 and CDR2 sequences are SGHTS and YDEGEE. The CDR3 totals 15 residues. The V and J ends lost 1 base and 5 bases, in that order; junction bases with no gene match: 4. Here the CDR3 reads CASSLTGLATGELFF. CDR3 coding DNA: TGTGCCAGCAGCTTGACAGGACTAGCAACCGGGGAGCTGTTTTTT.

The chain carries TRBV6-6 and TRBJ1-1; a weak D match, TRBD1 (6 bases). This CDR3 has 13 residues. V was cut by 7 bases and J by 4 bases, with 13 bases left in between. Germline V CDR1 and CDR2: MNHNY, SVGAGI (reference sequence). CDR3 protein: CASNNRETTEAFF. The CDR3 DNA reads TGTGCCAGCAATAACAGGGAGACCACTGAAGCTTTCTTT.

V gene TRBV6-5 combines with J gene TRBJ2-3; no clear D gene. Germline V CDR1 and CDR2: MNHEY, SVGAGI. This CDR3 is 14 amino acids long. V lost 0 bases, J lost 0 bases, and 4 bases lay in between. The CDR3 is CASSYSISTDTQYF. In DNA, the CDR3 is TGTGCCAGCAGTTACTCGATAAGCACAGATACGCAGTATTTT.

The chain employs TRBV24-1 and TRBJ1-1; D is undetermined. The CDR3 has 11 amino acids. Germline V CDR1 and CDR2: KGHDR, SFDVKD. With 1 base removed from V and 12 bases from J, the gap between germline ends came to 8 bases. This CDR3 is CATSDFDRTFF. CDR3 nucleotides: TGTGCCACCAGTGATTTCGACCGAACTTTCTTT.

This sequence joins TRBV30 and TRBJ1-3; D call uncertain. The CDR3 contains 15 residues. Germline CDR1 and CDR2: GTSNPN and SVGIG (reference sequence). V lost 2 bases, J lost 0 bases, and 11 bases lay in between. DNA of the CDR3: TGTGCCTGGAGTCCAATCCGGGCCTCTGGAAACACCATATATTTT. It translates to CAWSPIRASGNTIYF.

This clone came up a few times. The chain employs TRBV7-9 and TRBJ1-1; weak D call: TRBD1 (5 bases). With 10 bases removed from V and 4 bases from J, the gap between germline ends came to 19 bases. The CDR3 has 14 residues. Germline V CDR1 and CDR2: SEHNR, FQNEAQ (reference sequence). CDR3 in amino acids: CAISGLAGSTEAFF. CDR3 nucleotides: TGTGCCATCTCTGGCTTGGCAGGGTCCACTGAAGCTTTCTTT.

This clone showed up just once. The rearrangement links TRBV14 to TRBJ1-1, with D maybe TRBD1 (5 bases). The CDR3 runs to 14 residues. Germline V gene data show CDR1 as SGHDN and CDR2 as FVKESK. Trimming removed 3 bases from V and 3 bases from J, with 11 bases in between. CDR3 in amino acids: CASSQVRDYTEAFF. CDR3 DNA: TGTGCCAGCAGCCAGGTGAGGGACTACACTGAAGCTTTCTTT.

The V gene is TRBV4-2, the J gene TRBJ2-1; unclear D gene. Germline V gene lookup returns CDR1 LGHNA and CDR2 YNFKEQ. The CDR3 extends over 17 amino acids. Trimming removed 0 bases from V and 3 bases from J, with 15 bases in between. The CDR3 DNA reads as TGTGCCAGCAGCCAAGAAAATATGGAAAACCGCTACAATGAGCAGTTCTTC. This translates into CASSQENMENRYNEQFF.

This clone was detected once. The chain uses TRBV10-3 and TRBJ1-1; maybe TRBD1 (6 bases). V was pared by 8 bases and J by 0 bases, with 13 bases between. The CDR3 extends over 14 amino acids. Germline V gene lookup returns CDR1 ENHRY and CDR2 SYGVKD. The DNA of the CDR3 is TGTGCCATCGCCGGACAGACTATGAACACTGAAGCTTTCTTT. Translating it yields CAIAGQTMNTEAFF.

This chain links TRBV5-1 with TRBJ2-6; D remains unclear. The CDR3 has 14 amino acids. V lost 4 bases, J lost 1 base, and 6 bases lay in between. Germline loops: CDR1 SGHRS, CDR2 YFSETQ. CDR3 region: CASSMTSGANVLTF. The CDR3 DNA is TGCGCCAGCAGCATGACTTCTGGGGCCAACGTCCTGACTTTC.

CDR3 coding DNA: TGTGCCAGCAGCGGACTCTCGAACACCGGGGAGCTGTTTTTT. The encoded protein is CASSGLSNTGELFF. This chain joins TRBV5-4 and TRBJ2-2, with a tentative D call TRBD2 (5 bases). The CDR3 is made up of 14 amino acids. CDR1 and CDR2 from the germline V gene are SGHNT and YYREEE (reference sequence). V was cut by 4 bases and J by 0 bases, with 7 bases left in between.

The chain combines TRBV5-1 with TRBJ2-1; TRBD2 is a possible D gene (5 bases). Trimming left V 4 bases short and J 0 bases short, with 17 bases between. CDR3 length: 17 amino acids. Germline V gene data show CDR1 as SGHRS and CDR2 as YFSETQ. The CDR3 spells CASSDEPAVPSYNEQFF. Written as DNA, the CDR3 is TGCGCCAGCAGCGACGAACCAGCGGTACCCTCCTACAATGAGCAGTTCTTC.

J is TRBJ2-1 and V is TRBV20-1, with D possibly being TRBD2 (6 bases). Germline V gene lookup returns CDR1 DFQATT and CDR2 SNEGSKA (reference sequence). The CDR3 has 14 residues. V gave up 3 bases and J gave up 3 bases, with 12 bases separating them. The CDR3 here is CSASAGGDYNEQFF. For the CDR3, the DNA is TGCAGTGCTAGTGCCGGGGGAGACTACAATGAGCAGTTCTTC.

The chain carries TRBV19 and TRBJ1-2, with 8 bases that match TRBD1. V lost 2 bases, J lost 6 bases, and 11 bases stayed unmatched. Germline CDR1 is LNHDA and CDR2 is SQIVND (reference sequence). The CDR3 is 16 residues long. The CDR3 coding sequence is TGTGCCAGTAGTATACTTCTCGCAGGGGGCTTGCATGGCTACACCTTC. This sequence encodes CASSILLAGGLHGYTF.

The CDR3 here is CASSQGGSGTDTQYF. The CDR3 nucleotides read TGTGCCAGCAGCCAAGGCGGATCAGGCACAGATACGCAGTATTTT. The chain combines TRBV3-1 (or the pseudogene TRBV3-2) with TRBJ2-3, with D unresolved. CDR3 length equals 15 residues. The germline gives CDR1 LGHDT, CDR2 YNNKEL (reference sequence). V lost 1 base and J lost 1, with 9 bases in between.

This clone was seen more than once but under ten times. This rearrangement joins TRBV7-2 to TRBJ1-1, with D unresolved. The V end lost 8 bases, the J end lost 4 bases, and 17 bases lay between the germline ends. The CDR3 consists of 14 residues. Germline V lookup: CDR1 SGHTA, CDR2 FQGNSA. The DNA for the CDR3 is TGTGCCAGCTCGGTCTCTATTGGCGGCACTGAAGCTTTCTTT. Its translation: CASSVSIGGTEAFF.

This CDR3 reads CASSIGPGSGNTIYF. The DNA of the CDR3 is TGTGCCAGTAGTATAGGCCCAGGCTCTGGAAACACCATATATTTT. The chain has TRBV19 and TRBJ1-3; D remains ambiguous. The CDR3 runs 15 residues. Germline loops: CDR1 LNHDA, CDR2 SQIVND (reference sequence). Trimming stripped 1 base from V and 0 bases from J, with 7 bases between.

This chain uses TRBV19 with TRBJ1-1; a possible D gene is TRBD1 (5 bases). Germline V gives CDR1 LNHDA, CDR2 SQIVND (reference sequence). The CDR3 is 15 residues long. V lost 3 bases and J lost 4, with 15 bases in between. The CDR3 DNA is TGTGCCAGTAGTATTACAGGAGAAGCGGGCACTGAAGCTTTCTTT. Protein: CASSITGEAGTEAFF. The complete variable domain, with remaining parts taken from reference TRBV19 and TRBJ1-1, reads DGGITQSPKYLFRKEGQNVTLSCEQNLNHDAMYWYRQDPGQGLRLIYYSQIVNDFQKGDIAEGYSVSREKKESFPLTVTSAQKNPTAFYLCASSITGEAGTEAFFGQGTRLTVV.

In DNA form, the CDR3 reads TGTGCCAGTAGTGTCAGGGTGGGGTACGGAGATACGCAGTATTTT. This sequence encodes CASSVRVGYGDTQYF. This chain joins TRBV19 and TRBJ2-3; a possible D gene is TRBD1 (5 bases). V lost 5 bases, J lost 5 bases, and 17 bases lay in between. The CDR3 totals 15 residues. Germline CDR1 reads LNHDA; CDR2 reads SQIVND (reference sequence).

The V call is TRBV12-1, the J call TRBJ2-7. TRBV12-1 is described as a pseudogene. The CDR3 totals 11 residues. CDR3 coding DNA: TGTGCCAGCAGCTCCCCCTACGAGCAGTACGTC. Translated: CASSSPYEQYV.

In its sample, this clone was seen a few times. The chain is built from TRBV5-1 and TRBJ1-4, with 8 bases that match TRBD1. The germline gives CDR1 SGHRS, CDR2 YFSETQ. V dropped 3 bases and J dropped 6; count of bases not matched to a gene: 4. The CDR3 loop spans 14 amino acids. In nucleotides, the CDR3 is TGCGCCAGCAGCTCGGGACAGGAATATGAAAAACTGTTTTTT. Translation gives CASSSGQEYEKLFF.

CDR3: CASSQDPSGGSGELFF. In nucleotides, the CDR3 is TGCGCCAGCAGCCAAGATCCGTCAGGGGGCTCCGGGGAGCTGTTTTTT. V is TRBV4-1 and J is TRBJ2-2, with 8 nucleotides matching TRBD1. CDR1 is MGHRA and CDR2 is YSYEKL in the germline V gene. This CDR3 region has 16 residues. The junction had 6 bases not matched to a gene; V was cut back by 0 bases and J by 6 bases.

As DNA, the CDR3 is TGTGCCAGCAGTTTAAGTTGGGGCTTGGACACTGAAGCTTTCTTT. Residues: CASSLSWGLDTEAFF. V and J are TRBV27 and TRBJ1-1; the D gene is possibly TRBD1 (5 bases). V was shortened by 2 bases and J by 3 bases, with 13 bases between the two germline ends. The CDR3 is 15 amino acids. Germline V CDR1 and CDR2: MNHEY, SMNVEV (reference sequence).

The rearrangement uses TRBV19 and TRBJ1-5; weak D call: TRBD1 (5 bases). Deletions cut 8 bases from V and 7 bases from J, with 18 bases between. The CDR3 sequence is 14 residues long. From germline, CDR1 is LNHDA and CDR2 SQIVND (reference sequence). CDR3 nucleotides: TGTGCCAGTGAACCTTTGCAGGGTGGGCAGCCCCAGCATTTT. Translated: CASEPLQGGQPQHF.

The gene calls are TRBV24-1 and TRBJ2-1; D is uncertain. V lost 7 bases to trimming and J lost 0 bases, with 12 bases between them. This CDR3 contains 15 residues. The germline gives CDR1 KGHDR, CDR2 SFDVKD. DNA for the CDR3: TGTGCCACCAGCTTCGGCGGCAGCTCCTACAATGAGCAGTTCTTC. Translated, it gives CATSFGGSSYNEQFF.

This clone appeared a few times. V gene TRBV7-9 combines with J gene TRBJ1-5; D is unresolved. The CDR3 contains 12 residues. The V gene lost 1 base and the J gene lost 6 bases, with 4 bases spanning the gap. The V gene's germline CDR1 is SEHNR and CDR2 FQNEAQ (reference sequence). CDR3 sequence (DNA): TGTGCCAGCAGCTTAGAGTCTCAGCCCCAGCATTTT. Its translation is CASSLESQPQHF.

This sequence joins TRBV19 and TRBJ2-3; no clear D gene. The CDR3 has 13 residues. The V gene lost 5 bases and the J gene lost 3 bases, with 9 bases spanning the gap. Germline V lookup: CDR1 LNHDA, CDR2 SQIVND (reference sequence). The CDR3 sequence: CASSGQFTDTQYF. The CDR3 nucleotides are TGTGCCAGTAGTGGGCAGTTTACAGATACGCAGTATTTT.

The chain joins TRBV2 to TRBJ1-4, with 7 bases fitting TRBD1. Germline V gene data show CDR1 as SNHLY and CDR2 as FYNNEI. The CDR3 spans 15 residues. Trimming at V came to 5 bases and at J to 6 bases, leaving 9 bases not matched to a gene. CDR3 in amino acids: CASSKGPGGDEKLFF. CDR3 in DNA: TGTGCCAGCAGTAAGGGGCCAGGGGGTGATGAAAAACTGTTTTTT.

The CDR3 sequence is CASSLGDRFGELFF. Written as DNA, the CDR3 is TGTGCCAGCAGCTTAGGCGACAGGTTCGGGGAGCTGTTTTTT. The genes are TRBV11-3 and TRBJ2-2, with TRBD1 as a possible D gene (6 bases). This CDR3 is built from 14 residues. V was pared by 1 base and J by 7 bases, with 10 bases between. Per germline, CDR1 SGHNT and CDR2 YENEEA.

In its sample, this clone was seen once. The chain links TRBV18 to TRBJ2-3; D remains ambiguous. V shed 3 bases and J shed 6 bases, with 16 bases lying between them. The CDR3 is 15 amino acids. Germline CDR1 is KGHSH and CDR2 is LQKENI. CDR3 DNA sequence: TGTGCCAGCTCACCTGGTGGGTCCCAGCTGGATACGCAGTATTTT. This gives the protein CASSPGGSQLDTQYF.

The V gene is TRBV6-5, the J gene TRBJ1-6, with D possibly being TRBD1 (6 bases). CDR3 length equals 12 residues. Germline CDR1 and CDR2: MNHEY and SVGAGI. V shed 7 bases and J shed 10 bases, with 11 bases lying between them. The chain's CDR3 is CASTGARSPLHF. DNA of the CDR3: TGTGCCAGCACGGGGGCCCGGTCACCCCTCCACTTT.

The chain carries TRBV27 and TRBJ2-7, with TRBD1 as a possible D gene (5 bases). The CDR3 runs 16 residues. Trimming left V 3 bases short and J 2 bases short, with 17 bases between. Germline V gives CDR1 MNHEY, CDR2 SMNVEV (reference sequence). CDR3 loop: CASSFLQGGAAYEQYF. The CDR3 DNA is TGTGCCAGCAGTTTCCTCCAGGGCGGTGCGGCCTACGAGCAGTACTTC.